The clone carrying this T cell receptor beta chain was observed a few times. The antigen is unknown. The sample belongs to a study of T cell repertoires in cytomegalovirus infection. Study-level information: CMV epitopes used comprised recently identified HLA-C-restricted ones and well-studied HLA-B-restricted ones. Matching HLA type and CMV infection were both indicated by public TCR beta signatures. Findings and caveats of the study: The ex vivo response was dominated by HLA-C-restricted CMV-specific TCR beta clonotypes.

The CDR3 is made up of 14 amino acids. Trimming took 10 bases from V and 1 from J, leaving 16 bases between them. Looked up from germline, CDR1 is MNHEY and CDR2 is SVGEGT. TCRdb re-called the reads with MiXCR, one entry per CDR3 protein. In the table there are under 500,000 distinct CDR3 sequences, under 45% of which are singletons. The sequencing used cultured PBMCs, collected from culture after CMV antigen stimulation. The clonotype comes from a human donor in good health (CMV status not recorded). Some clones in this sample may be carry-over from other donors' samples. V usage is TRBV6-2 or TRBV6-3 and J usage is TRBJ1-1; D is perhaps TRBD1 (5 bases). The CDR3 bases are TGTGCCACCTCCCGGGGCACCAAGAACACTGAAGCTTTCTTT. Its protein is CATSRGTKNTEAFF.